The present TCR beta chain was sequenced within a study of cytomegalovirus exposure and HLA in healthy donors. The overall study: Genotyping showed approximately 81% of about 370 donors falling in the Caucasian-associated ancestry cluster.

CDR1 is SGHNT and CDR2 is YYREEE in the germline V gene (reference sequence). The CDR3 is 14 residues long. Trimming stripped 2 bases from V and 6 bases from J, with 14 bases between. The PCR contained 60 Vbeta and 13 Jbeta primers. Assay: immunoSEQ multiplex PCR; the TCRdb copy retains only in-frame clones and omits some. The sample lists tens of thousands of clones; almost 85% were seen once. Sequences were obtained from PBMCs. This chain links TRBV5-4 with TRBJ1-1; D possibly corresponds to TRBD1 (5 bases). The clonotype originates from a man between 18 and 35 years old in good health and CMV-seronegative. CDR3 residues: CASSLGRGVSEAFF. As DNA, the CDR3 is TGTGCCAGCAGCTTAGGGCGGGGGGTTTCTGAAGCTTTCTTT. The full variable domain, its missing parts supplied by reference TRBV5-4 and TRBJ1-1, is ETGVTQSPTHLIKTRGQQVTLRCSSQSGHNTVSWYQQALGQGPQFIFQYYREEENGRGNFPPRFSGLQFPNYSSELNVNALELDDSALYLCASSLGRGVSEAFFGQGTRLTVV.